The clone carrying this T cell receptor beta chain was recorded at least ten times. Its antigen is not known. The data originate from a study of CD8+CD57+ T cells in acquired aplastic anemia. Overall study: Quantities of DNA derived from sorted CD4+ and CD8+ cells averaged about 3.2 ug. General observations from the study: It was found that fewer than 35 CD8+ CDR3 sequences were shared between patients and controls.

The V end lost 5 bases, the J end lost 0 bases, and 9 bases lay between the germline ends. The V gene's germline CDR1 is LNHDA and CDR2 SQIVND (reference sequence). CDR3 length: 14 amino acids. Genomic DNA was employed as the template in profiling TCR beta VDJ and CDR3. TCRdb analysed the reads with MiXCR anew, one entry per CDR3 protein. The sample consists of about 220,000 distinct CDR3 sequences, approximately 35% of them appearing once. This sequence joins TRBV19 and TRBJ2-3, with D unresolved. This clonotype was obtained from a human donor in good health, serving as a control. The sample taken for sequencing was sorted CD4+, CD8+, or CD8+CD57+ T cells (not recorded which) from PBMCs. The chain's CDR3 is CASSLQDSTDTQYF. The CDR3 nucleotides are TGTGCCAGTAGTCTTCAAGACAGCACAGATACGCAGTATTTT.